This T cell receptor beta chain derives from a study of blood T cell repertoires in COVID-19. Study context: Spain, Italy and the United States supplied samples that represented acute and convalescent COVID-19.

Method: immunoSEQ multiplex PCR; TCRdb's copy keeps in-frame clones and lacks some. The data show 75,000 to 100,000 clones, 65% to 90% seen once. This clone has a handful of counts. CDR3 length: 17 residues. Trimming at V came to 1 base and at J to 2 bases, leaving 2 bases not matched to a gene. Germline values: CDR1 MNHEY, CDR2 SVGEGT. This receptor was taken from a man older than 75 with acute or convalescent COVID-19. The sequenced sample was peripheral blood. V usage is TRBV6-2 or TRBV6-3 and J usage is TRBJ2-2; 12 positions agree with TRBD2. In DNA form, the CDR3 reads TGTGCCAGCAGTTACTTAGGACTAGCGGGAAACACCGGGGAGCTGTTTTTT. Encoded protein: CASSYLGLAGNTGELFF.